Sequencing of this T cell receptor (gamma chain) was carried out in a study of Vδ1+ human thymocytes. General study findings and limits: Despite high sort purity, roughly a fifth of thymic T cell receptor delta sequences were Vdelta2. The authors advised highly purified populations and single-cell validation. Highly polyclonal TRG and TRD repertoires with Gaussian CDR3 length distributions appeared in thymus.

RNA was extracted from the cells and then reverse transcribed. CDR3 amplicons came from multiplex PCR with pooled V-gene forward and constant-region reverse primers. TCRdb re-processed the multiplex PCR reads using CATT. The repertoire holds some 37,000 gamma-chain clones, with 20% to 25% as singletons. With V trimmed by 1 base and J by 9 bases, 15 bases remained unmatched. The germline gives CDR1 VENAVY, CDR2 YDSYNSRV. This CDR3 has 15 residues. This clone was counted only a few times. Antigen unknown. This TCR came from a girl under three years old who had congenital heart surgery. V usage is TRGV8 and J usage is TRGJ1 or TRGJ2. The sequencing sample was made of Vdelta1+ gamma-delta thymocytes from the thymus. The subset denotes: FACS-sorted CD3+ TCRalphabeta- TCRVdelta1+ TCRVdelta2- thymocytes. The chain's CDR3 is CATWDSYWGGIKKLF. Here the CDR3 DNA reads TGTGCCACCTGGGATAGTTACTGGGGGGGGATTAAGAAACTCTTT.